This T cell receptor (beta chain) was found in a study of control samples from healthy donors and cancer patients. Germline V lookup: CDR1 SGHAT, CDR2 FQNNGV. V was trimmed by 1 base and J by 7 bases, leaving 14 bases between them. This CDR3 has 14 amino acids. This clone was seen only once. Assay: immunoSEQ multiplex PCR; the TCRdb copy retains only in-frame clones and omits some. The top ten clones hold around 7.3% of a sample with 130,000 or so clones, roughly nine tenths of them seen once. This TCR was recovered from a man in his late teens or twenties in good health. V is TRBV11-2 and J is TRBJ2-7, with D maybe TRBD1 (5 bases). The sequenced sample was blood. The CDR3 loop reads CASSLGDGYREQYF. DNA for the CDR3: TGTGCCAGCAGCTTAGGCGATGGGTACAGGGAGCAGTACTTC.